This TCR beta chain was recorded in a study of T cell repertoires in cytomegalovirus infection. Study-wide background: Both a matching HLA type and CMV infection were indicated by public TCR beta signatures.

In this sample, this clonotype turned up many times. The antigen is not known. Germline V gene lookup returns CDR1 SGHTA and CDR2 FQGNSA. V was shortened by 2 bases and J by 2 bases, with 11 bases between the two germline ends. This CDR3 has 15 amino acids. TCRdb ran MiXCR on the reads and lists one entry per CDR3 protein. The table has some 920,000 distinct CDR3 sequences, approximately 30% seen once. The TCR was taken from a human donor in good health (CMV status not recorded). Some clones in this sample may be carry-over from other donors' samples. The V call is TRBV7-2, the J call TRBJ2-3, with D unresolved. This specimen was cultured CD8+ T cells from PBMCs, taken from culture after CMV antigen stimulation. CDR3 coding DNA: TGTGCCAGCAGCTTATTTCAGAAGTCCACAGATACGCAGTATTTT. This codes for CASSLFQKSTDTQYF. Complete variable domain (other parts from reference TRBV7-2 and TRBJ2-3): GAGVSQSPSNKVTEKGKDVELRCDPISGHTALYWYRQSLGQGLEFLIYFQGNSAPDKSGLPSDRFSAERTGGSVSTLTIQRTQQEDSAVYLCASSLFQKSTDTQYFGPGTRLTVL.